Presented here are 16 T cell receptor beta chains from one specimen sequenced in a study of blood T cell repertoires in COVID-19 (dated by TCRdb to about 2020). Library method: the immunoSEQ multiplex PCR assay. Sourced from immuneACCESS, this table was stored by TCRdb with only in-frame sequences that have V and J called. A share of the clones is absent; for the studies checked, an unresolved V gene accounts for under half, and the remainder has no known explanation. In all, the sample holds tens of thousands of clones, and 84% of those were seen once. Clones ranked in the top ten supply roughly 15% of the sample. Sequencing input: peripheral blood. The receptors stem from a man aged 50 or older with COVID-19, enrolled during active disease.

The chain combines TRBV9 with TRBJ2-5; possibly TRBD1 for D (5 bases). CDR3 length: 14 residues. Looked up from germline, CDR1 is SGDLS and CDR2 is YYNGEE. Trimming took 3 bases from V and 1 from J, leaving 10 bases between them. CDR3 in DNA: TGTGCCAGCAGCGAATCAGGGTTCCAAGAGACCCAGTACTTC. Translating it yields CASSESGFQETQYF.

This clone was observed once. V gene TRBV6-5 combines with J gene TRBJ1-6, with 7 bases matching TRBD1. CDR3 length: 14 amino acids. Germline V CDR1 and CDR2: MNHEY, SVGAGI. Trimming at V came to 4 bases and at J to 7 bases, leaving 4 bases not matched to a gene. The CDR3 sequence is CASSLTGYNSPLHF. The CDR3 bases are TGTGCCAGCAGTTTGACAGGGTACAATTCACCCCTCCACTTT.

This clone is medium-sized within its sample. For the CDR3, the DNA is TGCAGCGTTGAAGACCCGGTTAGGCTAGCGGGGCTAGAGACCCAGTACTTC. It translates to CSVEDPVRLAGLETQYF. This chain links TRBV29-1 with TRBJ2-5, with 9 nucleotides matching TRBD2. The CDR3 runs 17 residues. V dropped 0 bases and J dropped 4; count of bases not matched to a gene: 12. Per the germline V gene, CDR1 is SQVTM and CDR2 is ANQGSEA.

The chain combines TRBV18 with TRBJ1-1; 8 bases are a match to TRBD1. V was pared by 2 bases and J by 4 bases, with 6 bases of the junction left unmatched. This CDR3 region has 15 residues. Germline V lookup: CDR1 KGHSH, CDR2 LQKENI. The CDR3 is CASSPGQGFVTEAFF. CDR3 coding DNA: TGTGCCAGCTCACCAGGACAGGGTTTCGTCACTGAAGCTTTCTTT.

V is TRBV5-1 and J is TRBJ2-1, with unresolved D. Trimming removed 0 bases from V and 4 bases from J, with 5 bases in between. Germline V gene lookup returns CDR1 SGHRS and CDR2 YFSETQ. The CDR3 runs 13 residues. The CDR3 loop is CASSLALYNEQFF. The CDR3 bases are TGCGCCAGCAGCTTGGCCTTATACAATGAGCAGTTCTTC.

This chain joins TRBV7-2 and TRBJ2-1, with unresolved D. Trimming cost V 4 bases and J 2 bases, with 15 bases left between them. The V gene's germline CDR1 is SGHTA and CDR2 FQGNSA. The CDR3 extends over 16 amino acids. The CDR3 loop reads CASSSGPGATYNEQFF. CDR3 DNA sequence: TGTGCCAGCAGCTCTGGTCCTGGAGCAACCTACAATGAGCAGTTCTTC.

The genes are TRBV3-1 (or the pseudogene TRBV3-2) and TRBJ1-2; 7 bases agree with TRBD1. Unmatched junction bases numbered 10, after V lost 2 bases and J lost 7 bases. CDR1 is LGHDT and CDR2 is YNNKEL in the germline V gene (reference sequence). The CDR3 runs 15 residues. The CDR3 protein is CASSQTRTGLGGYTF. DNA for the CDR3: TGTGCCAGCAGCCAAACTAGGACAGGCTTGGGTGGCTACACCTTC.

The DNA for the CDR3 is TGTGCCAGTAGTATGGGGGGGAACACTGAAGCTTTCTTT. Translating gives CASSMGGNTEAFF. The V gene is TRBV19, the J gene TRBJ1-1, with a weak D call TRBD1 (5 bases). Between the trimmed V and J ends, which lost 3 bases and 1 base, there was a span of 6 bases. Germline V gives CDR1 LNHDA, CDR2 SQIVND (reference sequence). The CDR3 totals 13 residues.

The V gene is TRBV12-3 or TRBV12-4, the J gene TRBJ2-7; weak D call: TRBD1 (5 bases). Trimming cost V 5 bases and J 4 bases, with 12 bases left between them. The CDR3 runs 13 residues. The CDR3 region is CASSRREFYEQYF. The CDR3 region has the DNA TGTGCCAGCAGTCGCAGGGAATTTTACGAGCAGTACTTC.

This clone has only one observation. The CDR3 DNA follows: TGTGCCTGGAATAAGACACGAGAGTGGGAGCAGTACTTC. Protein sequence: CAWNKTREWEQYF. The chain recombines TRBV30 with TRBJ2-7; D gene unclear. CDR3 length: 13 residues. Germline CDR1 GTSNPN, CDR2 SVGIG (reference sequence). Deletions cut 4 bases from V and 7 bases from J, with 17 bases between.

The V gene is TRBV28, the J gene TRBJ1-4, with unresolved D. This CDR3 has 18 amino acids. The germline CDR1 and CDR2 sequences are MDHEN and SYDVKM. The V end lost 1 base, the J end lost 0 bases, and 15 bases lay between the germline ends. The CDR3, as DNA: TGTGCCAGCAGTTTATATTTGGTCAGAGACTCAACTAATGAAAAACTGTTTTTT. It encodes CASSLYLVRDSTNEKLFF. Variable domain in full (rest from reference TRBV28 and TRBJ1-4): DVKVTQSSRYLVKRTGEKVFLECVQDMDHENMFWYRQDPGLGLRLIYFSYDVKMKEKGDIPEGYSVSREKKERFSLILESASTNQTSMYLCASSLYLVRDSTNEKLFFGSGTQLSVL.

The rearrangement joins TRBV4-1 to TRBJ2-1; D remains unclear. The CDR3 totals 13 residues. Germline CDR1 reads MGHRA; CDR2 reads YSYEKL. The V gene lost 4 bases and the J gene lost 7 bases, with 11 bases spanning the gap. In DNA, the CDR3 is TGCGCCAGCAGCCTTTCAGGTCTAAATGAGCAGTTCTTC. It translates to CASSLSGLNEQFF.

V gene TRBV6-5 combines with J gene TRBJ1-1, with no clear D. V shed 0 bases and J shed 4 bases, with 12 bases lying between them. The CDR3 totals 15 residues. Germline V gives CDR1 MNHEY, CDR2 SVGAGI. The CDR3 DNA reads TGTGCCAGCAGTTACTCCGCGGGGAGTGGCACTGAAGCTTTCTTT. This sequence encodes CASSYSAGSGTEAFF.

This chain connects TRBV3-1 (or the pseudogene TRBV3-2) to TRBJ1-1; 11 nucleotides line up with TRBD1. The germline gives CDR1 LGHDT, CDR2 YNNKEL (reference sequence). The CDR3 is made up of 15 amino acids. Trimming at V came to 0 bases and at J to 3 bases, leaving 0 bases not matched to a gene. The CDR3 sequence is CASSQEGQGDTEAFF. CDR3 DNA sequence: TGTGCCAGCAGCCAAGAGGGACAGGGGGACACTGAAGCTTTCTTT.

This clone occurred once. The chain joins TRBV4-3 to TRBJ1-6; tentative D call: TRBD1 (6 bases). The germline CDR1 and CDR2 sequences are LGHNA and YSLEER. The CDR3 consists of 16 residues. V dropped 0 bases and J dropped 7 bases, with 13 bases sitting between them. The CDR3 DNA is TGCGCCAGCAGCCAAGATCAAGCAGGGGCCAATTCACCCCTCCACTTT. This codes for CASSQDQAGANSPLHF.

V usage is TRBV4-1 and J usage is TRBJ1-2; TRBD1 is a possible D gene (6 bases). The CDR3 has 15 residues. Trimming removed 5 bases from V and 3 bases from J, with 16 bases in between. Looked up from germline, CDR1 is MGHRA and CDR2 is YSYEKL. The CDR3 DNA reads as TGCGCCAGCAGCAACCCCCTGGCAGGGGACTATGGCTACACCTTC. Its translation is CASSNPLAGDYGYTF.